These 13 T cell receptor beta chains originate from one sample sequenced in a study of blood T cell repertoires in COVID-19. Clones were read by immunoSEQ multiplex PCR, and TCRdb kept only the in-frame ones, dropping some. The sample lists fewer than 300,000 clones, over 75% occurring once. Sequencing was carried out using PBMCs or T cells enriched from blood (not recorded which). The source of these receptors is a young woman who had recovered from COVID-19.

The chain has TRBV9 and TRBJ1-2; D not certain. Per the germline V gene, CDR1 is SGDLS and CDR2 is YYNGEE. This CDR3 is built from 18 residues. V dropped 0 bases and J dropped 0 bases, with 18 bases sitting between them. The CDR3 DNA sequence: TGTGCCAGCAGCGTAGAAGTGGAGGTGGGCAGAGCTAACTATGGCTACACCTTC. Amino acid sequence: CASSVEVEVGRANYGYTF.

The chain uses TRBV6-5 and TRBJ2-7, with TRBD1 matching 8 bases. The length of the CDR3 is 14 residues. CDR1 is MNHEY and CDR2 is SVGAGI in the germline V gene. V was clipped by 2 bases and J by 6 bases; unmatched bases: 6. The CDR3 DNA reads TGTGCCAGCAGTTACCTCCAGGGGGCAAGCGAGCAGTACTTC. As protein: CASSYLQGASEQYF.

This sequence joins TRBV20-1 and TRBJ2-7; a weak D match, TRBD2 (5 bases). The CDR3 sequence is 16 residues long. CDR1 is DFQATT and CDR2 is SNEGSKA in the germline V gene (reference sequence). Trimming left V 3 bases short and J 3 bases short, with 21 bases between. The CDR3 region has the DNA TGCAGTGCTAGTAAACCCGGAGGACTCGTATTCTACGAGCAGTACTTC. It encodes CSASKPGGLVFYEQYF.

The chain joins TRBV3-1 (or the pseudogene TRBV3-2) to TRBJ1-3, with D perhaps TRBD1 (6 bases). This CDR3 region has 15 residues. Trimming removed 1 base from V and 4 bases from J, with 11 bases in between. Germline lookup yields CDR1 LGHDT and CDR2 YNNKEL (reference sequence). The CDR3 sequence is CASSQAVQGGNTIYF. The DNA for the CDR3 is TGTGCCAGCAGCCAAGCGGTGCAGGGGGGAAACACCATATATTTT.

The J gene is TRBJ1-2, the V gene TRBV2; D is uncertain. V lost 5 bases and J lost 3, with 19 bases in between. Germline values: CDR1 SNHLY, CDR2 FYNNEI. This CDR3 has 16 amino acids. The CDR3 nucleotides are TGTGCCAGCAGTAAAGTCCAGTTAAGTTCGTACTATGGCTACACCTTC. This translates into CASSKVQLSSYYGYTF.

The rearrangement links TRBV10-3 to TRBJ2-7; 10 bases map to TRBD2. The V gene end was trimmed by 10 bases and the J gene end by 0 bases; junction bases not matched to a gene: 12. Per the germline V gene, CDR1 is ENHRY and CDR2 is SYGVKD. CDR3 size: 16 residues. The DNA for the CDR3 is TGTGCCACCGAACGTAGCGGGAGGACTCCCTCCTACGAGCAGTACTTC. It specifies CATERSGRTPSYEQYF.

The chain is built from TRBV2 and TRBJ2-1, with a tentative D call TRBD2 (5 bases). Between the trimmed V and J ends, which lost 4 bases and 4 bases, there was a span of 14 bases. The germline gives CDR1 SNHLY, CDR2 FYNNEI. This CDR3 has 15 amino acids. The CDR3 DNA sequence: TGTGCCAGCAGTGCCCGCGGGCTAAGATACAATGAGCAGTTCTTC. This encodes CASSARGLRYNEQFF.

In this sample, this clone turned up once. This rearrangement joins TRBV5-4 to TRBJ1-2; no definite D call. CDR3 size: 14 residues. Germline V lookup: CDR1 SGHNT, CDR2 YYREEE (reference sequence). With 3 bases removed from V and 5 bases from J, the gap between germline ends came to 14 bases. The CDR3, as DNA: TGTGCCAGCAGCTCCAAGGGAGGGCCGTATGGCTACACCTTC. Protein sequence: CASSSKGGPYGYTF.

The chain couples TRBV28 to TRBJ2-1; D unresolved. Trimming took 3 bases from V and 3 from J, leaving 9 bases between them. Germline CDR1 MDHEN, CDR2 SYDVKM. CDR3 length: 14 amino acids. The CDR3 is CASSLFRDYNEQFF. The CDR3 nucleotides read TGTGCCAGCAGTTTGTTCCGAGACTACAATGAGCAGTTCTTC.

The V call is TRBV27, the J call TRBJ1-5, with D possibly TRBD1 on 5 matching bases. This CDR3 spans 14 amino acids. Germline V gene lookup returns CDR1 MNHEY and CDR2 SMNVEV (reference sequence). Trimming took 5 bases from V and 1 from J, leaving 9 bases between them. CDR3 in amino acids: CASSPQGSNQPQHF. The CDR3 DNA is TGTGCCAGCAGTCCTCAGGGAAGCAATCAGCCCCAGCATTTT.

This clone has a single count. The V and J genes are TRBV7-9 and TRBJ1-2; D is ambiguous. The CDR3 sequence is 16 residues long. The germline V gene encodes CDR1 SEHNR and CDR2 FQNEAQ (reference sequence). V was cut by 5 bases and J by 0 bases, with 16 bases left in between. The CDR3 loop is CASSPLLELANYGYTF. The CDR3 region has the DNA TGTGCCAGCAGCCCCCTTTTGGAGTTAGCTAACTATGGCTACACCTTC.

This clone was seen a single time. The CDR3 reads CASGLGTGGSGNTIYF. CDR3 DNA sequence: TGTGCTAGTGGTTTGGGGACAGGGGGCTCCGGAAACACCATATATTTT. The chain employs TRBV12-5 and TRBJ1-3; 11 bases line up with TRBD1. The ends lost 1 base at V and 4 bases at J; junction bases unmatched: 3. The CDR3 loop spans 16 amino acids. Germline CDR1 is LGHNT and CDR2 is FRNRAP.

V usage is TRBV6-5 and J usage is TRBJ2-1; D gene ambiguous. The CDR3 has 14 residues. The ends were cut back, 4 bases at V and 0 bases at J, with 7 bases in the middle. Germline V lookup: CDR1 MNHEY, CDR2 SVGAGI. This CDR3 is CASSSLSSYNEQFF. In nucleotides, the CDR3 is TGTGCCAGCAGTTCGCTAAGCTCCTACAATGAGCAGTTCTTC.